Following are 14 T cell receptor beta chains from one sample sequenced in a study of CD8 T cells in ankylosing spondylitis. Study-level points and caveats: Characteristic of ankylosing spondylitis blood, it appeared, was a TCR beta motif comprising about eight highly homologous variants.

TCRdb passed the 5' RACE reads through MiXCR, listing each CDR3 protein once. The profile shows approximately 220,000 distinct CDR3 sequences, about 18% of them singletons. The antigens these receptors bind are not known. Material for sequencing was blood, either unsorted or a sorted T cell fraction (not recorded which). All receptors come from a male donor with ankylosing spondylitis.

The sample holds a few counts of this clonotype. The chain couples TRBV7-9 to TRBJ2-7; a possible D gene is TRBD1 (6 bases). Germline V gene sequence: CDR1 SEHNR, CDR2 FQNEAQ (reference sequence). CDR3 length equals 14 residues. V shed 2 bases and J shed 7 bases, with 15 bases lying between them. The CDR3 DNA is TGTGCCAGCAGCTTACTACAGGGACCTCGGGAGCAGTACTTC. Protein sequence: CASSLLQGPREQYF.

The rearrangement joins TRBV27 to TRBJ2-7, with 10 positions matching TRBD2. This CDR3 spans 14 amino acids. V lost 8 bases to trimming and J lost 0 bases; unmatched junction nucleotides: 4. CDR1 and CDR2 from the germline V gene are MNHEY and SMNVEV (reference sequence). CDR3 DNA: TGTGCCAGCGGTAGCGGGGGGAACTCCTACGAGCAGTACTTC. Translation gives CASGSGGNSYEQYF.

This chain links TRBV2 with TRBJ2-3; maybe TRBD1 (6 bases). The CDR3 spans 16 residues. Germline CDR1 and CDR2: SNHLY and FYNNEI. Trimming left V 6 bases short and J 0 bases short, with 16 bases between. Written as DNA, the CDR3 is TGTGCCAGCAGGTGGACAGCTTTTTCTAGCACAGATACGCAGTATTTT. Its translation is CASRWTAFSSTDTQYF.

This clonotype appeared a few times. This sequence joins TRBV12-3 or TRBV12-4 and TRBJ2-7, with D possibly being TRBD1 or TRBD2 (6 bases each). V shed 5 bases and J shed 6 bases, with 11 bases lying between them. The CDR3 runs to 12 residues. CDR3 sequence: CASSGGLPEQYF. DNA of the CDR3: TGTGCCAGCAGTGGGGGGCTCCCCGAGCAGTACTTC.

This clonotype has at least ten counts. The V and J genes are TRBV4-3 and TRBJ1-5; unclear D gene. Germline V gene sequence: CDR1 LGHNA, CDR2 YSLEER. V was clipped by 0 bases and J by 0 bases, with 6 bases between them. The CDR3 loop spans 15 amino acids. The CDR3 DNA sequence: TGCGCCAGCAGCCAAGATCTCTATAGCAATCAGCCCCAGCATTTT. Translation gives CASSQDLYSNQPQHF.

The chain is built from TRBV12-3 or TRBV12-4 and TRBJ2-7; D is possibly TRBD1 or TRBD2 (5 bases each). This CDR3 is 14 amino acids long. Trimming cost V 0 bases and J 5 bases, with 11 bases left between them. In DNA, the CDR3 is TGTGCCAGCAGTTTAGCGGGTCTGGGGGACGAGCAGTACTTC. Translating gives CASSLAGLGDEQYF.

The V call is TRBV3-1, the J call TRBJ2-1; D call uncertain. Germline-derived CDR1 and CDR2 are LGHDT and YNNKEL (reference sequence). CDR3 length equals 16 residues. Trimming left V 3 bases short and J 5 bases short, with 17 bases between. The CDR3 here is CASSHGRGDGDNEQFF. The CDR3 DNA reads TGTGCCAGCAGCCACGGTAGAGGAGATGGCGACAATGAGCAGTTCTTC.

This clonotype was seen at least ten times. The chain employs TRBV20-1 and TRBJ2-1, with a weak D call TRBD2 (5 bases). Germline-derived CDR1 and CDR2 are DFQATT and SNEGSKA (reference sequence). The CDR3 length is 15 residues. Trimming took 6 bases from V and 2 from J, leaving 17 bases between them. This CDR3 is CSAPDGSDPYNEQFF. Written as DNA, the CDR3 is TGCAGTGCCCCAGATGGTAGCGACCCCTACAATGAGCAGTTCTTC.

This clonotype was detected a few times. The rearrangement joins TRBV28 to TRBJ1-4; perhaps TRBD1 as D (5 bases). The CDR3 extends over 14 amino acids. Germline V lookup: CDR1 MDHEN, CDR2 SYDVKM. V lost 6 bases and J 5 bases, leaving 13 bases between the germline ends. This chain's CDR3 is CASRLDSTNEKLFF. The CDR3, as DNA: TGTGCCAGCAGACTAGACAGCACAAATGAAAAACTGTTTTTT.

This clonotype was recorded a few times. CDR3 amino acids: CSVAGPFGDTQYF. DNA of the CDR3: TGCAGCGTAGCCGGACCGTTCGGGGATACGCAGTATTTT. The rearrangement uses TRBV29-1 and TRBJ2-3; D ambiguous. Trimming left V 6 bases short and J 6 bases short, with 16 bases between. Germline V gives CDR1 SQVTM, CDR2 ANQGSEA. The CDR3 is 13 residues long.

This clonotype was seen a few times. The V and J genes are TRBV25-1 and TRBJ2-7; D unresolved. Germline V lookup: CDR1 MGHDK, CDR2 SYGVNS. The CDR3 runs to 12 residues. V was trimmed by 2 bases and J by 7 bases, leaving 9 bases between them. This CDR3 is CASSEIASEQYF. The CDR3 nucleotides read TGTGCCAGCAGTGAAATCGCCAGTGAGCAGTACTTC.

The chain employs TRBV21-1 and TRBJ1-5; the table assigns TRBD1, which was not confirmed against the DNA. TRBV21-1 constitutes a pseudogene. The length of the CDR3 is 17 residues. The CDR3 region is CASSKVGRGRCNQPQHF. DNA for the CDR3: TGTGCCAGCAGCAAAGTAGGCAGGGGGCGTTGTAATCAGCCCCAGCATTTT.

The table lists this clonotype with many counts. The chain carries TRBV28 and TRBJ2-1; D uncertain. This CDR3 has 13 amino acids. V was shortened by 3 bases and J by 8 bases, with 11 bases between the two germline ends. Germline CDR1 is MDHEN and CDR2 is SYDVKM. The CDR3 DNA reads as TGTGCCAGCAGTTTGGGTCCTTTGGATGAGCAGTTCTTC. As protein: CASSLGPLDEQFF.

The J gene is TRBJ1-6, the V gene TRBV7-9, with 7 bases lining up with TRBD1. The CDR3 runs to 17 residues. J lost 5 bases, V lost 4 bases, and 11 bases had no gene match. Germline V gives CDR1 SEHNR, CDR2 FQNEAQ (reference sequence). Written as DNA, the CDR3 is TGTGCCAGCAGCTCCCATGGGCGGACAGGCCATAATTCACCCCTCCACTTT. This translates into CASSSHGRTGHNSPLHF.